This T cell receptor beta chain was obtained from a study of immune reconstitution after stem cell transplant in scleroderma. Looked up from germline, CDR1 is DFQATT and CDR2 is SNEGSKA (reference sequence). The CDR3 runs to 14 residues. J lost 5 bases, V lost 3 bases, and 3 bases had no gene match. TCRdb reanalysed the RT-PCR reads using MiXCR and keeps one entry per CDR3 protein. The sample holds about 3,600 distinct CDR3 sequences, roughly 6.4% seen once. In this sample, this clonotype is medium-sized. The TCR originated in a female donor with systemic sclerosis. The sample was acquired before or after autologous hematopoietic stem cell transplantation (not recorded which). The rearrangement joins TRBV20-1 to TRBJ1-5, with 11 bases that match TRBD1. The CDR3 DNA reads TGCAGTGCTAGCGGGACAGGGGGGGATCAGCCCCAGCATTTT. Amino acids: CSASGTGGDQPQHF.